These T cell receptor beta chains were read from a single sample in a study of siplizumab effects on memory and regulatory T cells. Clones were read by immunoSEQ multiplex PCR, and TCRdb kept only the in-frame ones, dropping some. The data contain roughly 26,000 clones, 70% to 85% of them singletons. The sequenced sample was memory CD4+ T cells sorted from blood. These receptors were taken from a human donor in good health. Both conserved end residues are part of each CDR3. The order of the fields is V gene, D gene, J gene, clone size, CDR3 DNA, CDR3 protein. The D gene is left open where the match is weak. Some rows have no size entry. The others give once, few or many, or a class for an expanded clone.

V gene: TRBV15
D gene: -
J gene: TRBJ2-3
clone size: few
CDR3 DNA: TGTGCCACCAGCTCGAAGGGGGGGAGCACAGATACGCAGTATTTT
CDR3 protein: CATSSKGGSTDTQYF

V gene: TRBV5-6
D gene: -
J gene: TRBJ2-5
clone size: -
CDR3 DNA: TGTGCCAGCAGTAAGAAAGGGGGGGAGACCCAGTACTTC
CDR3 protein: CASSKKGGETQYF

V gene: TRBV5-6
D gene: -
J gene: TRBJ1-2
clone size: -
CDR3 DNA: TGTGCCAGCAGCAAGCCGACATCCGGTATTAACTATGGCTACACCTTC
CDR3 protein: CASSKPTSGINYGYTF

V gene: TRBV19
D gene: -
J gene: TRBJ1-2
clone size: -
CDR3 DNA: TGTGCCAGTAGTACCCATTACAGGGCTTATGGCTACACCTTC
CDR3 protein: CASSTHYRAYGYTF

V gene: TRBV7-9
D gene: TRBD2
J gene: TRBJ2-5
clone size: -
CDR3 DNA: TGTGCCAGCAGCTTTCTAGCGGGATGGGAGACCCAGTACTTC
CDR3 protein: CASSFLAGWETQYF

V gene: TRBV23-1
D gene: -
J gene: TRBJ2-3
clone size: once
CDR3 DNA: TGCGCCAGCAGGGGCACAGATACGCAGTATTTT
CDR3 protein: CASRGTDTQYF

V gene: TRBV6-6
D gene: -
J gene: TRBJ2-5
clone size: -
CDR3 DNA: TGTGCCAGCAGTTACTCGATCGTGGCAGGCCAAGAGACCCAGTACTTC
CDR3 protein: CASSYSIVAGQETQYF

V gene: TRBV18
D gene: -
J gene: TRBJ1-5
clone size: once
CDR3 DNA: TGTGCCAGCTCACCTACTGGAGTGCGGGGCAATCAGCCCCAGCATTTT
CDR3 protein: CASSPTGVRGNQPQHF

V gene: TRBV7-3
D gene: -
J gene: TRBJ2-2
clone size: -
CDR3 DNA: TGTGCCAGCAGCTTAACCTATTCCGGGGAGCTGTTTTTT
CDR3 protein: CASSLTYSGELFF

V gene: TRBV19
D gene: TRBD1
J gene: TRBJ1-1
clone size: -
CDR3 DNA: TGTGCCACCAAGGCAGGGGGTGGCAGGGACACTGAAGCTTTCTTT
CDR3 protein: CATKAGGGRDTEAFF

V gene: TRBV5-5
D gene: -
J gene: TRBJ1-1
clone size: -
CDR3 DNA: TGTGCCAGCAGCTTTCAGGGGAGGAACACTGAAGCTTTCTTT
CDR3 protein: CASSFQGRNTEAFF

V gene: TRBV7-2
D gene: TRBD1
J gene: TRBJ1-5
clone size: -
CDR3 DNA: TGTGCCAGCAGCTTACCGGACAGGGGGCAACAGCCCCAGCATTTT
CDR3 protein: CASSLPDRGQQPQHF

V gene: TRBV29-1
D gene: -
J gene: TRBJ1-3
clone size: -
CDR3 DNA: TGCAGCGTTCGGCGGCAGGGTGAAGGAGGAAACACCATATATTTT
CDR3 protein: CSVRRQGEGGNTIYF

V gene: TRBV29-1
D gene: -
J gene: TRBJ2-7
clone size: -
CDR3 DNA: TGCAGCGTTGTGAAGGACGGGGCCTACGAGCAGTACTTC
CDR3 protein: CSVVKDGAYEQYF

V gene: TRBV18
D gene: -
J gene: TRBJ1-1
clone size: -
CDR3 DNA: TGTGCCAGCTCACCACTGATGGCGTCGCCCGGGGATGAAGCTTTCTTT
CDR3 protein: CASSPLMASPGDEAFF

V gene: TRBV6-1
D gene: -
J gene: TRBJ2-2
clone size: -
CDR3 DNA: TGTGCCAGCACCGAGGCGGGTGACACCGGGGAGCTGTTTTTT
CDR3 protein: CASTEAGDTGELFF

V gene: TRBV4-3
D gene: -
J gene: TRBJ1-5
clone size: -
CDR3 DNA: TGCGCCAGCAGCCAAGATATCTATAGCAATCAGCCCCAGCATTTT
CDR3 protein: CASSQDIYSNQPQHF

V gene: TRBV5-3
D gene: -
J gene: TRBJ1-5
clone size: -
CDR3 DNA: TGTGCCAGCACTGTACAGGGTCAGGCTCAGCCCCAGCATTTT
CDR3 protein: CASTVQGQAQPQHF

V gene: TRBV19
D gene: TRBD1
J gene: TRBJ1-1
clone size: -
CDR3 DNA: TGTGCCAGTAGTAAAAGACAGGGGAACACTGAAGCTTTCTTT
CDR3 protein: CASSKRQGNTEAFF

V gene: TRBV5-6
D gene: -
J gene: TRBJ2-7
clone size: -
CDR3 DNA: TGTGCCAGCAGCTGGGGCTACGAGCAGTACTTC
CDR3 protein: CASSWGYEQYF

V gene: TRBV14
D gene: -
J gene: TRBJ1-4
clone size: -
CDR3 DNA: TGTGCCAGCAGCCAAGGAGTGGAAAAACTGTTTTTT
CDR3 protein: CASSQGVEKLFF

V gene: TRBV30
D gene: -
J gene: TRBJ2-7
clone size: -
CDR3 DNA: TGTGCCTGGAGTCCCGGGACCTTTTACTACGAGCAGTACTTC
CDR3 protein: CAWSPGTFYYEQYF

V gene: TRBV28
D gene: -
J gene: TRBJ1-1
clone size: once
CDR3 DNA: TGTGCCAGCCGTCGGCTGAACACTGAAGCTTTCTTT
CDR3 protein: CASRRLNTEAFF

V gene: TRBV7-9
D gene: TRBD2
J gene: TRBJ2-1
clone size: few
CDR3 DNA: TGTGCCAGCAGCTTAGTGGGCGGGAGGGCCAATGAGCAGTTCTTC
CDR3 protein: CASSLVGGRANEQFF

V gene: TRBV18
D gene: -
J gene: TRBJ2-2
clone size: -
CDR3 DNA: TGTGCCAGCTCACCACCTAGTATGCACACCGGGGAGCTGTTTTTT
CDR3 protein: CASSPPSMHTGELFF

V gene: TRBV29-1
D gene: TRBD1
J gene: TRBJ1-3
clone size: few
CDR3 DNA: TGCAGCGTTGCTGGGACAGGGGTCTCCTCTGGAAACACCATATATTTT
CDR3 protein: CSVAGTGVSSGNTIYF

V gene: TRBV7-9
D gene: TRBD2
J gene: TRBJ2-1
clone size: -
CDR3 DNA: TGTGCCAGCAGCTTAGGGACTAGCGATTTGGATGAGCAGTTCTTC
CDR3 protein: CASSLGTSDLDEQFF

V gene: TRBV12-5
D gene: -
J gene: TRBJ2-2
clone size: -
CDR3 DNA: TGTGCTAGTAGTGACAGACCCCTGAACACCGGGGAGCTGTTTTTT
CDR3 protein: CASSDRPLNTGELFF

V gene: TRBV5-4
D gene: -
J gene: TRBJ1-1
clone size: once
CDR3 DNA: TGTGCCAGCAGCTTAGTCCTAGGGACTGAAGCTTTCTTT
CDR3 protein: CASSLVLGTEAFF

V gene: TRBV6-6
D gene: -
J gene: TRBJ2-2
clone size: -
CDR3 DNA: TGTGCCAGCACAGAAATGAACACCGGGGAGCTGTTTTTT
CDR3 protein: CASTEMNTGELFF

V gene: TRBV7-6
D gene: TRBD1
J gene: TRBJ2-2
clone size: -
CDR3 DNA: TGTGCCAGCAGCCTAGACAGGGCCGGGGAGCTGTTTTTT
CDR3 protein: CASSLDRAGELFF

V gene: TRBV4-1
D gene: -
J gene: TRBJ1-1
clone size: few
CDR3 DNA: TGCGCCAGCAGCCGTCCAGGAACTGAAGCTTTCTTT
CDR3 protein: CASSRPGTEAFF

V gene: TRBV28
D gene: TRBD2
J gene: TRBJ2-5
clone size: -
CDR3 DNA: TGTGCCAGCAGTTCAGCGGGAGTGCTGGAGACCCAGTACTTC
CDR3 protein: CASSSAGVLETQYF

V gene: TRBV7-9
D gene: -
J gene: TRBJ2-4
clone size: -
CDR3 DNA: TGTGCCAGCAGCTTAGACGGAGGACTAGCCAAAAACATTCAGTACTTC
CDR3 protein: CASSLDGGLAKNIQYF

V gene: TRBV4-2
D gene: -
J gene: TRBJ1-1
clone size: once
CDR3 DNA: TGTGCCAGCAGCCAAGCAAGGGGAGGCACTGAAGCTTTCTTT
CDR3 protein: CASSQARGGTEAFF

V gene: TRBV29-1
D gene: -
J gene: TRBJ1-4
clone size: -
CDR3 DNA: TGCAGCGTCGGTTGGGAAAAACTGTTTTTT
CDR3 protein: CSVGWEKLFF

V gene: TRBV19
D gene: -
J gene: TRBJ1-4
clone size: -
CDR3 DNA: TGTGCCAGTAATTTGGGCGCTTCTAATGAAAAACTGTTTTTT
CDR3 protein: CASNLGASNEKLFF

V gene: TRBV30
D gene: TRBD1
J gene: TRBJ1-1
clone size: -
CDR3 DNA: TGTGCTACTCCGGGACAGAGGAACACTGAAGCTTTCTTT
CDR3 protein: CATPGQRNTEAFF

V gene: TRBV11-2
D gene: -
J gene: TRBJ1-2
clone size: once
CDR3 DNA: TGTGCCAGCAGCGCAGACGCTGGGGGTAACTATGGCTACACCTTC
CDR3 protein: CASSADAGGNYGYTF

V gene: TRBV11-2
D gene: TRBD2
J gene: TRBJ2-7
clone size: -
CDR3 DNA: TGTGCCAGCAGCTTAGTCCCTCCAGGGAGGGCCTATTACGAGCAGTACTTC
CDR3 protein: CASSLVPPGRAYYEQYF